This TCR beta chain was sequenced in a study of CD8 T cells in ankylosing spondylitis. Overall study findings and caveats: Seemingly distinctive of ankylosing spondylitis blood was a TCR beta motif formed by eight highly homologous variants.

Trimming took 7 bases from V and 3 from J, leaving 9 bases between them. Germline assignment: CDR1 DFQATT and CDR2 SNEGSKA (reference sequence). This CDR3 contains 11 residues. One entry per CDR3 protein, called by TCRdb with MiXCR from the 5' RACE reads. In the table there are about 500,000 distinct CDR3 sequences, approximately 12% of which are singletons. This clonotype has a handful of counts. Antigen unknown. Sequenced material: blood, either unsorted or a sorted T cell fraction (not recorded which). The receptor was isolated from a male donor with ankylosing spondylitis. This chain links TRBV20-1 with TRBJ1-2; D not certain. The CDR3 DNA sequence: TGCAGTGGGGGTTCGGACTATGGCTACACCTTC. Amino acids: CSGGSDYGYTF.